The following is a T cell receptor (beta chain) sequence with its context. Antigen: not known. The TRB cDNA libraries were prepared by 5' RACE with UMI labels. TCRdb reprocessed the 5' RACE reads and keeps a single row for each CDR3 protein, giving no DNA. The listing records around 140,000 distinct CDR3 sequences. This sample was included in a study of CXCR3-negative and CXCR3-positive naive CD8 T cells. Germline assignment: CDR1 MDHEN and CDR2 SYDVKM. The CDR3 runs to 16 residues. Study-level findings and limits: Similar levels of surface CD5 were seen between naive subsets; TCR strength was inferred from TRB CDR3 properties.

The gene calls are TRBV28 and TRBJ2-5; lacking DNA, the TRBD2 call made by TCRdb goes unchecked. The receptor comes from a human donor in good health. Some clones in this sample may be carry-over from other donors' samples. The sequencing sample was made of naive CXCR3- CD8+ T cells from blood. Documented subset: CD45RO-CCR7+CD27+CD95- naive CD8+ T cells lacking CXCR3 (TNR3-). This CDR3 is CASSQPDSEPAETQYF.